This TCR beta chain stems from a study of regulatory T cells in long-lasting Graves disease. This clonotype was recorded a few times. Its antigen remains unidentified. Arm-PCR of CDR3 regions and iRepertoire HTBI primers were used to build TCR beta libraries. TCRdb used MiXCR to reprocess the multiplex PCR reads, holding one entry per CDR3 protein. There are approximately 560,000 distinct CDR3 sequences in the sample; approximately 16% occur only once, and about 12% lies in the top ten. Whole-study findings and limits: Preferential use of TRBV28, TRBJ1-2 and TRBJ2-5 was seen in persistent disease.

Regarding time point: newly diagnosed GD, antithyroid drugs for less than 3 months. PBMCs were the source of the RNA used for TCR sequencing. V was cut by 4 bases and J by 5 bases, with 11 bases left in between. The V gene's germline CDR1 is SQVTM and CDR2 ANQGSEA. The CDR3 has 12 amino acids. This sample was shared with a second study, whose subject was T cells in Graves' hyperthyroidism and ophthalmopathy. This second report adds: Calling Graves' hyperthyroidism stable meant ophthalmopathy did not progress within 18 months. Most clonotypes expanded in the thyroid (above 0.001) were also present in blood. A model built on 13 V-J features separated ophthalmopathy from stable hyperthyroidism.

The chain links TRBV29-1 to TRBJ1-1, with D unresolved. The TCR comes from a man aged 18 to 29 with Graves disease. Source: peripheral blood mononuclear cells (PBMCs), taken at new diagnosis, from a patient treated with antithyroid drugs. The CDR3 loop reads CSVGSSSTEAFF. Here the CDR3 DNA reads TGCAGCGTTGGTAGCAGTTCAACTGAAGCTTTCTTT.